Listed below are T cell receptor beta chains from one sample, sequenced in a study of T cells in Graves' hyperthyroidism and ophthalmopathy. TCRdb reprocessed the multiplex PCR reads via MiXCR and lists one record per CDR3 protein. Among 350,000 or so distinct CDR3 sequences listed, around 18% were seen once. Sequencing was done on a sample of blood. The receptors here all came from a woman in her forties with Graves' ophthalmopathy. The CDR3 runs from the conserved cysteine through the conserved F or W. D genes are given only for firm matches. Clone size is given for some rows only: seen once, a few or many times, or a class if the clone is expanded.

abundance	d_gene	j_gene	v_gene	len	CDR3nt	CDR3aa
many	NA	TRBJ1-2	TRBV28	11	TGTGCCAGCAGTCCACCTGGGGGCTACACCTTC	CASSPPGGYTF
many	NA	TRBJ2-4	TRBV12-3/TRBV12-4	13	TGTGCCAGCAGTCGGGACACCAAAAACATTCAGTACTTC	CASSRDTKNIQYF
many	NA	TRBJ1-5	TRBV7-8	18	TGTGCCAGCAGCCCTGTGCAGGGGAGAATCTATAGCAATCAGCCCCAGCATTTT	CASSPVQGRIYSNQPQHF
NA	TRBD2	TRBJ2-5	TRBV7-2	15	TGTGCCAGCAGCCACGCGGCCACGGGGGGGGAGACCCAGTGCTTC	CASSHAATGGETQCF
few	NA	TRBJ2-7	TRBV7-2	14	TGTGCCAGCAGCCAATCGGACGTGTCCTACGAGCAGTACTTC	CASSQSDVSYEQYF
many	TRBD2	TRBJ2-2	TRBV24-1	18	TGTGCCACCAGTGATTCGACTAGCGGGAGGGCCATCACCGGGGAGCTGTTTTTT	CATSDSTSGRAITGELFF
many	TRBD1	TRBJ2-7	TRBV7-2	14	TGTGCCAGCAGCCTATACAGGGGACCCTACGAGCAGTACTTC	CASSLYRGPYEQYF
many	NA	TRBJ1-1	TRBV6-5	14	TGTGCCAGCAGGTATGGGGGCATCGGCACTGAAGCTTTCTTT	CASRYGGIGTEAFF
many	TRBD2	TRBJ2-5	TRBV29-1	13	TGCAGCGTTGTTTCTAGCGGTTGGGAGACCCAGTACTTC	CSVVSSGWETQYF
many	TRBD1	TRBJ1-1	TRBV12-3/TRBV12-4	15	TGTGCCAGCAGCGAGACAGGGCTCATGAACACTGAAGCTTTCTTT	CASSETGLMNTEAFF
many	TRBD2	TRBJ2-4	TRBV6-2/TRBV6-3	13	TGTGCCAGCAGCCGGGGGACTAGCAACATTCAGTACTTC	CASSRGTSNIQYF
many	NA	TRBJ1-2	TRBV11-2	18	TGTGCCAGCAGCCCAAACGTAGGGAAGGGTGGACCTAACTATGGCTACACCTTC	CASSPNVGKGGPNYGYTF
NA	NA	TRBJ2-5	TRBV20-1	14	TGCAGTGCCGACAGAGACAGGCCTCAAGAGACCCAGTACTTC	CSADRDRPQETQYF
many	TRBD1	TRBJ1-1	TRBV12-3/TRBV12-4	14	TGTGCCAGCATTCCGGGACAGTTCAACACTGAAGCTTTCTTT	CASIPGQFNTEAFF
once	NA	TRBJ2-7	TRBV5-1	13	TGCGCCAGCAGCTCGGCAGGGCACTACGAGCAGTACTTC	CASSSAGHYEQYF
many	TRBD1	TRBJ2-7	TRBV11-2	14	TGTGCCAGCAGCTTAGGAGGACAGGCCTACGAGCAGTACTTC	CASSLGGQAYEQYF